What follows are 16 T cell receptor beta chains derived from one specimen sequenced in a study of read filtering for tumor transcriptome and immune sequencing. Molecular barcoded adaptors covering alpha/delta and beta/gamma chains were used on 400 ng RNA. TCRdb processed the reads anew with MiXCR; each CDR3 protein has one entry. Counted here are fewer than 100,000 distinct CDR3 sequences, about 12% occurring once; the ten biggest clones make up under 15%. Input material: a population of CD138-negative cells sorted from bone marrow. The receptors shown here come from a donor aged 40 or older with multiple myeloma.

Ten or more counts support this clonotype. Germline and junction disagree at one end, which may indicate a read error. This chain joins TRBV14 and TRBJ2-5, with D unclear. Germline CDR1 reads SGHDN; CDR2 reads FVKESK. The CDR3 extends over 16 amino acids. The CDR3: CASSHSLGIGQETQYF. DNA of the CDR3: TGTGCCAGCAGCCATAGCCTGGGAATAGGCCAAGAGACCCAGTACTTT. Combining the CDR3 with reference TRBV14 and TRBJ2-5 gives the whole variable domain EAGVTQFPSHSVIEKGQTVTLRCDPISGHDNLYWYRRVMGKEIKFLLHFVKESKQDESGMPNNRFLAERTGGTYSTLKVQPAELEDSGVYFCASSHSLGIGQETQYFGPGTRLLVL.

This clonotype was counted many times. The chain combines TRBV20-1 with TRBJ2-1, with D perhaps TRBD2 (6 bases). CDR1 is DFQATT and CDR2 is SNEGSKA in the germline V gene (reference sequence). The CDR3 has 14 amino acids. V gave up 0 bases and J gave up 6 bases, with 12 bases separating them. CDR3 DNA sequence: TGCAGTGCTAGAGAGAGCGGGTTGGCCAATGAGCAGTTCTTC. It specifies CSARESGLANEQFF.

This clonotype was counted only a few times. The chain joins TRBV27 to TRBJ2-2; tentatively, D is TRBD2 (7 bases). The CDR3 is 14 residues long. Germline CDR1 MNHEY, CDR2 SMNVEV (reference sequence). Trimming cost V 6 bases and J 1 base, with 9 bases left between them. The CDR3 spells CASSGGLNTGELFF. As DNA, the CDR3 is TGTGCCAGCAGCGGGGGGCTGAACACCGGGGAGCTGTTTTTT.

This clonotype was counted at least ten times. The chain employs TRBV5-1 and TRBJ2-2, with a tentative D call TRBD2 (5 bases). The V gene's germline CDR1 is SGHRS and CDR2 YFSETQ. V was clipped by 3 bases and J by 6 bases, with 9 bases between them. The CDR3 loop spans 13 amino acids. CDR3 sequence (DNA): TGCGCCAGCAGCTGGGGAGTCGCCGGGGAGCTGTTTTTT. Its translation is CASSWGVAGELFF.

With respect to this clonotype: This may come from a read error, since a much larger clone is one base off. The CDR3 loop is CASSRGWNVNEQYF. The CDR3 bases are TGTGCCAGCAGCCGAGGCTGGAATGTCAACGAGCAGTACTTC. This sequence joins TRBV3-1 and TRBJ2-7, with D unclear. Germline lookup yields CDR1 LGHDT and CDR2 YNNKEL (reference sequence). This CDR3 is 14 amino acids long. The germline V and J ends were trimmed by 4 bases and 5 bases, with 15 bases remaining between them.

This clonotype showed up many times. V usage is TRBV5-1 and J usage is TRBJ2-3; the D gene is possibly TRBD2 (6 bases). V lost 0 bases, J lost 3 bases, and 8 bases lay in between. Germline V gene sequence: CDR1 SGHRS, CDR2 YFSETQ. This CDR3 has 14 amino acids. CDR3 loop: CASSLERETDTQYF. CDR3 nucleotides: TGCGCCAGCAGCTTGGAACGGGAGACAGATACGCAGTATTTT.

This clonotype was counted ten times or more. The V gene is TRBV28, the J gene TRBJ2-3, with TRBD1 identical over 7 bases. CDR1 is MDHEN, CDR2 SYDVKM, per germline. This CDR3 is 15 amino acids long. V gave up 7 bases and J gave up 5 bases; unmatched junction bases: 12. CDR3 in amino acids: CASNPGQQTGDTQYF. For the CDR3, the DNA is TGTGCCAGCAATCCGGGACAGCAAACCGGAGATACGCAGTATTTT. Drawing the rest from reference TRBV28 and TRBJ2-3, the complete variable domain is DVKVTQSSRYLVKRTGEKVFLECVQDMDHENMFWYRQDPGLGLRLIYFSYDVKMKEKGDIPEGYSVSREKKERFSLILESASTNQTSMYLCASNPGQQTGDTQYFGPGTRLTVL.

This clonotype has a count of ten or more. This chain joins TRBV5-1 and TRBJ2-1; unclear D gene. The CDR3 length is 13 residues. V dropped 1 base and J dropped 9 bases, with 11 bases sitting between them. Germline assignment: CDR1 SGHRS and CDR2 YFSETQ. The CDR3: CASSLSGWGEQFF. CDR3 nucleotide sequence: TGCGCCAGCAGCTTGTCCGGTTGGGGTGAGCAGTTCTTC.

This clonotype has ten or more counts. The chain has TRBV6-1 and TRBJ1-1, with 8 bases fitting TRBD1. Germline V gives CDR1 MNHNS, CDR2 SASEGT. Germline trimming cut 6 bases from V and 4 bases from J; bases unmatched to any gene: 7. The CDR3 extends over 14 amino acids. The CDR3 spells CASRRGQGTTEAFF. The CDR3 coding sequence is TGTGCCAGCAGAAGAGGACAGGGAACCACTGAAGCTTTCTTT.

This clonotype showed up many times. The rearrangement links TRBV18 to TRBJ1-1; the D gene is possibly TRBD1 (6 bases). Trimming stripped 1 base from V and 2 bases from J, with 14 bases between. The CDR3 has 16 residues. The germline gives CDR1 KGHSH, CDR2 LQKENI. CDR3 in DNA: TGTGCCAGCTCACCACGGGTTGCGGGGGCCAACACTGAAGCTTTCTTT. It translates to CASSPRVAGANTEAFF.

This clonotype was counted between two and nine times. As DNA, the CDR3 is TGCGCCAGCAGCTCTCTGGCGGAGGACACTGAAGCTTTCTTT. This gives the protein CASSSLAEDTEAFF. This rearrangement joins TRBV5-1 to TRBJ1-1; no definite D call. CDR1 is SGHRS and CDR2 is YFSETQ in the germline V gene. The V and J ends lost 3 bases and 3 bases respectively, with 12 bases between them. CDR3 length equals 14 residues.

This clonotype was detected many times. The V call is TRBV20-1, the J call TRBJ2-3; no clear D. CDR1 is DFQATT, CDR2 SNEGSKA, per germline (reference sequence). V gave up 6 bases and J gave up 0 bases, with 7 bases separating them. CDR3 size: 12 residues. The CDR3 reads CSATTSTDTQYF. In nucleotides, the CDR3 is TGCAGTGCCACGACCAGCACAGATACGCAGTATTTT.

This clonotype was detected many times. The rearrangement joins TRBV20-1 to TRBJ2-5; 11 nucleotides agree with TRBD2. The germline V gene has CDR1 DFQATT and CDR2 SNEGSKA (reference sequence). V shed 0 bases and J 7 bases; nucleotides not matched to a gene: 13. The CDR3 is 17 amino acids. The CDR3 nucleotides are TGCAGTGCTAGAGATCAGAGTAGCGGGAGGGCCCTCGGGACCCAGTACTTC. Its translation: CSARDQSSGRALGTQYF.

By sample share, this clonotype is large (0.1 to 1%). The gene calls are TRBV11-3 and TRBJ2-1; TRBD1 might be the D (6 bases). The CDR3 loop spans 15 amino acids. V lost 7 bases, J lost 5 bases, and 18 bases lay in between. Germline V CDR1 and CDR2: SGHNT, YENEEA. The chain's CDR3 is CASIMGAAYNNEQFF. As DNA, the CDR3 is TGTGCCAGCATCATGGGGGCAGCCTACAACAATGAGCAGTTCTTC.

The table lists this clonotype with many counts. The chain carries TRBV10-3 and TRBJ2-3, with D perhaps TRBD1 (5 bases). CDR1 ENHRY and CDR2 SYGVKD come from the germline V gene. V was shortened by 3 bases and J by 2 bases, with 12 bases between the two germline ends. The CDR3 spans 15 residues. In nucleotides, the CDR3 is TGTGCCATCAGTGAAGGAAGGGGTTCCACAGATACGCAGTATTTT. Protein: CAISEGRGSTDTQYF.

Comments on this clonotype: Possible read error: a much larger clone is one base away. V gene TRBV11-2 combines with J gene TRBJ2-5; D call uncertain. Germline loops: CDR1 SGHAT, CDR2 FQNNGV. The CDR3 contains 13 residues. CDR3 nucleotides: TGTGCCAGCAGCCGGTCCAGTAGAGAGGCCCAGTACTTC. Protein product: CASSRSSREAQYF.